This record covers a single T cell receptor beta chain. The V end lost 4 bases, the J end lost 5 bases, and 15 bases lay between the germline ends. CDR1 and CDR2 from the germline V gene are MGHRA and YSYEKL. The CDR3 consists of 14 residues. The data were taken from a study of blood T cell repertoires in COVID-19. Study context: The origin of the acute and convalescent COVID-19 samples was the United States, Italy and Spain. T cells, B-cell-depleted T cells, or PBMCs supplied cDNA or gDNA.

Study processing details: Quantification of nucleated cells was approximated via reference gene primer amplification. Clones were read by immunoSEQ multiplex PCR, and TCRdb kept only the in-frame ones, dropping some. The DNA was the basis for D and trimming; V, J and clone size are from that table. The sample includes around 140,000 clones, around 87% seen only once; the top ten take roughly 2.5%. The TCR sequence derives from a man aged 45 to 65 with active COVID-19. The chain couples TRBV4-1 to TRBJ2-7; tentative D call: TRBD2 (5 bases). The sample was peripheral blood. CDR3 coding DNA: TGCGCCAGCAGCCCCGGGATAACTGGGAACGAGCAGTACTTC. It specifies CASSPGITGNEQYF.